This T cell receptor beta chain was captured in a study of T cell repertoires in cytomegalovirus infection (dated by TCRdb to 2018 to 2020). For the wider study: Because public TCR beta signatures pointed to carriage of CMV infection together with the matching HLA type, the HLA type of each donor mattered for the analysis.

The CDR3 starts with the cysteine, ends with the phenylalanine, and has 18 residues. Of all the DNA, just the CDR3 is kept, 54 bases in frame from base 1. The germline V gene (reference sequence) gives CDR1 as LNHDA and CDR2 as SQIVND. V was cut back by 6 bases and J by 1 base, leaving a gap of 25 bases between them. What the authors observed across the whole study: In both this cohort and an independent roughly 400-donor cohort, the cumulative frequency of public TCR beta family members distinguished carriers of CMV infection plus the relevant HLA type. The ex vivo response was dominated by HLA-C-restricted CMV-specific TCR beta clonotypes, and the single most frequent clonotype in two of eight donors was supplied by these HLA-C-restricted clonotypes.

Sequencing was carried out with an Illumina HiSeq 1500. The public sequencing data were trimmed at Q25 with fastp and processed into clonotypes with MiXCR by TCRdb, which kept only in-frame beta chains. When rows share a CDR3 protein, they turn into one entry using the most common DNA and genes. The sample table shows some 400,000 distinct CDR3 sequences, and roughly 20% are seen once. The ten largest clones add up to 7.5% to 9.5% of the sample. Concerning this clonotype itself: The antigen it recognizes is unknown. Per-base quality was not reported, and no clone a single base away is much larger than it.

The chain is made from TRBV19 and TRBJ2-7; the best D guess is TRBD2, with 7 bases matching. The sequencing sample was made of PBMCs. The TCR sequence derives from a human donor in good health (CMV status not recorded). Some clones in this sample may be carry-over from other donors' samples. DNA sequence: TGTGCCAGTAGCAAAACAGGGAGGGGAGCTCCTTCGTCCTACGAGCAGTACTTC. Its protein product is CASSKTGRGAPSSYEQYF.